These 27 T cell receptor beta chains originate from one sample sequenced in a study of blood T cell repertoires in COVID-19. The protocol was immunoSEQ multiplex PCR, while the TCRdb copy is restricted to in-frame clones and leaves out a portion. Of around 110,000 clones listed, 82% are singletons. Sequences were obtained from peripheral blood. The origin of the receptors is a woman aged 65 to 85 with acute or convalescent COVID-19.

J is TRBJ1-2 and V is TRBV2, with D unclear. The CDR3 contains 12 residues. V was pared by 2 bases and J by 8 bases, with 9 bases between. CDR1 is SNHLY, CDR2 FYNNEI, per germline. CDR3 nucleotide sequence: TGTGCCAGCAGTGAACTGCGTTTAGGCTACACCTTC. Protein sequence: CASSELRLGYTF.

Details on this clone: An end of the junction does not agree with germline; a read error may underlie this. This rearrangement joins TRBV4-3 to TRBJ1-2, with TRBD1 identical over 7 bases. The CDR3 contains 14 residues. Germline V gives CDR1 LGHNA, CDR2 YSLEER. The CDR3 nucleotides read TGCGCCAGCAGCAAAGAGGGACAGAGCTATGGCTACACCTTC. Translating it yields CASSKEGQSYGYTF.

The rearrangement links TRBV3-1 (or the pseudogene TRBV3-2) to TRBJ2-1; 16 bases map to TRBD2. Germline V lookup: CDR1 LGHDT, CDR2 YNNKEL (reference sequence). There are 16 residues in the CDR3. The trim removed 7 bases at V and 5 bases at J, leaving 5 bases unmatched. The DNA for the CDR3 is TGTGCCAGCAAGGGACTAGCGGGGGGGTTCCACAATGAGCAGTTCTTC. This encodes CASKGLAGGFHNEQFF.

The rearrangement joins TRBV9 to TRBJ2-1, with TRBD1 matching 9 bases. CDR1 and CDR2 (germline): SGDLS, YYNGEE. CDR3 size: 14 residues. The V and J ends lost 3 bases and 6 bases, in that order; junction bases with no gene match: 4. The CDR3 region has the DNA TGTGCCAGCAGCGCCGGGACAGGGTCCAATGAGCAGTTCTTC. This translates into CASSAGTGSNEQFF.

This clone came up once. CDR3 bases: TGTGCCAGCAGCGGCAGATCGGGTTTCGTCCAAGAGACCCAGTACTTC. Its translation is CASSGRSGFVQETQYF. The chain joins TRBV5-5 to TRBJ2-5; unclear D gene. Germline V CDR1 and CDR2: SGHKS, YYEKEE (reference sequence). Between the trimmed V and J ends, which lost 4 bases and 1 base, there was a span of 17 bases. This CDR3 contains 16 residues.

This chain connects TRBV29-1 to TRBJ2-7, with 10 bases that match TRBD1. Germline V gene data show CDR1 as SQVTM and CDR2 as ANQGSEA. There are 12 residues in the CDR3. Trimming at V came to 4 bases and at J to 5 bases, leaving 2 bases not matched to a gene. CDR3 amino acids: CSVGQGAHEQYF. CDR3 DNA sequence: TGCAGCGTTGGACAGGGGGCGCACGAGCAGTACTTC.

V is TRBV5-4 and J is TRBJ2-1, with 9 nucleotides matching TRBD2. The germline V gene encodes CDR1 SGHNT and CDR2 YYREEE (reference sequence). V was pared by 4 bases and J by 8 bases, with 10 bases of the junction left unmatched. CDR3 size: 15 residues. Here the CDR3 reads CASSKDGTSIDEQFF. The CDR3 nucleotides are TGTGCCAGCAGCAAGGACGGGACTAGCATCGATGAGCAGTTCTTC. The full variable domain, rest sourced from reference TRBV5-4 and TRBJ2-1, is ETGVTQSPTHLIKTRGQQVTLRCSSQSGHNTVSWYQQALGQGPQFIFQYYREEENGRGNFPPRFSGLQFPNYSSELNVNALELDDSALYLCASSKDGTSIDEQFFGPGTRLTVL.

This rearrangement joins TRBV12-3 or TRBV12-4 to TRBJ1-2; TRBD1 matches at 8 bases. V shed 10 bases and J 8 bases; nucleotides not matched to a gene: 12. The CDR3 consists of 13 residues. The CDR3 here is CAIHRQGNGGYTF. In DNA, the CDR3 is TGTGCCATCCATAGACAGGGGAATGGAGGCTACACCTTC.

V and J are TRBV11-3 and TRBJ1-3; D remains ambiguous. The CDR3 has 16 amino acids. Trimming removed 0 bases from V and 0 bases from J, with 9 bases in between. From germline, CDR1 is SGHNT and CDR2 YENEEA. CDR3 loop: CASSLDRMSSGNTIYF. CDR3 nucleotide sequence: TGTGCCAGCAGCTTAGATCGTATGAGCTCTGGAAACACCATATATTTT.

This sequence joins TRBV4-2 and TRBJ2-5; 8 bases align to TRBD2. The CDR3 has 16 residues. Germline-derived CDR1 and CDR2 are LGHNA and YNFKEQ. V lost 2 bases to trimming and J lost 0 bases; unmatched junction nucleotides: 5. The CDR3 loop is CASSQHPGLDQETQYF. CDR3 DNA sequence: TGTGCCAGCAGCCAACACCCGGGACTAGACCAAGAGACCCAGTACTTC.

Here the CDR3 reads CASSAGVGSSYEQYF. As DNA, the CDR3 is TGTGCCAGCAGCGCCGGCGTCGGGAGCTCCTACGAGCAGTACTTC. V gene TRBV7-7 combines with J gene TRBJ2-7, with a weak D call TRBD2 (6 bases). Germline CDR1 SSHAT, CDR2 FNYEAQ (reference sequence). The CDR3 length is 15 residues. Trimming took off 5 bases at V and 0 bases at J, with 14 bases between the two ends.

The gene calls are TRBV11-3 and TRBJ1-4; TRBD1 aligns across 11 bases. CDR1 SGHNT and CDR2 YENEEA come from the germline V gene. The J segment lost 3 bases and the V segment lost 5 bases, leaving 2 bases of the junction unmatched. CDR3 length: 15 amino acids. CDR3 region: CASSEGQGANEKLFF. CDR3 nucleotides: TGTGCCAGCAGCGAGGGACAGGGGGCTAATGAAAAACTGTTTTTT.

The rearrangement links TRBV2 to TRBJ1-5; 7 bases fit TRBD1. CDR1 and CDR2 from the germline V gene are SNHLY and FYNNEI. V lost 1 base and J lost 6; bases outside the gene matches: 6. The CDR3 is made up of 15 amino acids. CDR3 DNA sequence: TGTGCCAGCAGTGAAGAATCTACAGGGGCTCAGCCCCAGCATTTT. It specifies CASSEESTGAQPQHF.

The CDR3 coding sequence is TGTGCCTGGAGTGGACAGGGAGGATGGGAGACCCAGTACTTC. Translating gives CAWSGQGGWETQYF. The chain employs TRBV30 and TRBJ2-5; D possibly corresponds to TRBD1 (7 bases). From germline, CDR1 is GTSNPN and CDR2 SVGIG (reference sequence). V lost 1 base and J 5 bases, leaving 14 bases between the germline ends. The CDR3 runs 14 residues.

The rearrangement uses TRBV5-1 and TRBJ2-5, with a possible D match to TRBD1 (5 bases). Deletions cut 6 bases from V and 0 bases from J, with 9 bases between. The CDR3 covers 13 residues. Per the germline V gene, CDR1 is SGHRS and CDR2 is YFSETQ. The CDR3 DNA reads TGCGCCAGCACCCAGGACAACCAAGAGACCCAGTACTTC. This gives the protein CASTQDNQETQYF.

The chain recombines TRBV18 with TRBJ1-3; 9 bases agree with TRBD1. The CDR3 loop spans 15 amino acids. Trimming took 2 bases from V and 2 from J; bases not matched to a gene: 1. Germline lookup yields CDR1 KGHSH and CDR2 LQKENI. CDR3 sequence reads: CASSPGTGTGNTIYF. The CDR3 nucleotides read TGTGCCAGCTCACCAGGGACAGGGACTGGAAACACCATATATTTT. The full variable domain, rest sourced from reference TRBV18 and TRBJ1-3, is NAGVMQNPRHLVRRRGQEARLRCSPMKGHSHVYWYRQLPEEGLKFMVYLQKENIIDESGMPKERFSAEFPKEGPSILRIQQVVRGDSAAYFCASSPGTGTGNTIYFGEGSWLTVV.

This clone was detected only once. The rearrangement joins TRBV5-5 to TRBJ1-5, with 7 bases that match TRBD1. J gave up 0 bases and V 0 bases, and 3 bases lay outside the gene matches. CDR1 and CDR2 (germline): SGHKS, YYEKEE (reference sequence). The CDR3 runs to 16 residues. CDR3 coding DNA: TGTGCCAGCAGCTTGGGAGGGACAGTTAGCAATCAGCCCCAGCATTTT. Translation: CASSLGGTVSNQPQHF.

This sequence joins TRBV7-3 and TRBJ1-2, with D maybe TRBD1 (6 bases). V lost 5 bases and J lost 4, with 14 bases in between. The germline CDR1 and CDR2 sequences are SGHTA and FQGTGA. The length of the CDR3 is 14 residues. The CDR3 bases are TGTGCCAGCAGCCCGTCCGGGACACTCTATGGCTACACCTTC. Translation gives CASSPSGTLYGYTF. The full variable domain, with the rest looked up from reference TRBV7-3 and TRBJ1-2, is GAGVSQTPSNKVTEKGKYVELRCDPISGHTALYWYRQSLGQGPEFLIYFQGTGAADDSGLPNDRFFAVRPEGSVSTLKIQRTERGDSAVYLCASSPSGTLYGYTFGSGTRLTVV.

The gene calls are TRBV7-9 and TRBJ2-3; weak D call: TRBD2 (6 bases). CDR1 is SEHNR, CDR2 FQNEAQ, per germline (reference sequence). The germline V and J ends were trimmed by 1 base and 4 bases, with 6 bases remaining between them. This CDR3 comprises 13 residues. The CDR3 is CASSLGEADTQYF. In DNA form, the CDR3 reads TGTGCCAGCAGCTTAGGGGAGGCAGATACGCAGTATTTT.

V gene TRBV5-1 combines with J gene TRBJ2-5; perhaps TRBD2 as D (6 bases). The CDR3 has 16 amino acids. V was pared by 0 bases and J by 5 bases, with 17 bases between. CDR1 and CDR2 (germline): SGHRS, YFSETQ. The CDR3 loop is CASSLVIRGSMETQYF. The CDR3 DNA follows: TGCGCCAGCAGCTTGGTGATTCGGGGGAGTATGGAGACCCAGTACTTC.

The chain uses TRBV24-1 and TRBJ2-1; no reliable D call. The CDR3 is 13 amino acids. From germline, CDR1 is KGHDR and CDR2 SFDVKD. The V end was cut by 3 bases, the J end by 3 bases, with 5 bases between. The CDR3 coding sequence is TGTGCCACCAGTGATGGCCGCTACAATGAGCAGTTCTTC. Translating gives CATSDGRYNEQFF.

This chain connects TRBV6-6 to TRBJ1-6, with 9 positions matching TRBD1. The CDR3 has 14 residues. The junction had 6 bases not matched to a gene; V was cut back by 5 bases and J by 10 bases. Germline CDR1 MNHNY, CDR2 SVGAGI (reference sequence). The CDR3 DNA is TGTGCCAGCAGTACACAGGGGGCGCGATCACCCCTCCACTTT. Encoded protein: CASSTQGARSPLHF.

This sequence joins TRBV20-1 and TRBJ2-5; TRBD2 matches at 8 bases. The junction had 13 bases not matched to a gene; V was cut back by 3 bases and J by 4 bases. Germline V gives CDR1 DFQATT, CDR2 SNEGSKA (reference sequence). The CDR3 length is 16 residues. The CDR3 here is CSASGPPSGLIETQYF. CDR3 bases: TGCAGTGCTAGTGGGCCTCCTAGCGGGCTTATAGAGACCCAGTACTTC.

The V and J genes are TRBV15 and TRBJ1-2, with D possibly being TRBD1 (6 bases). This CDR3 spans 16 amino acids. Germline assignment: CDR1 LNHNV and CDR2 YYDKDF (reference sequence). V lost 7 bases and J 1 base, leaving 19 bases between the germline ends. CDR3 region: CATNPFPAGVNYGYTF. The CDR3 nucleotides are TGTGCCACCAATCCTTTTCCGGCAGGGGTTAACTATGGCTACACCTTC.

This chain links TRBV15 with TRBJ2-3; D ambiguous. Per germline, CDR1 LNHNV and CDR2 YYDKDF (reference sequence). The CDR3 is made up of 17 amino acids. Trimming removed 1 base at V and 0 bases at J, with 14 bases between. The CDR3 nucleotides read TGTGCCACCAGCAGAGTATCAGGCATCGATAGCACAGATACGCAGTATTTT. As protein: CATSRVSGIDSTDTQYF.

V gene TRBV4-1 combines with J gene TRBJ2-3, with no clear D. Germline V gives CDR1 MGHRA, CDR2 YSYEKL. This CDR3 has 13 amino acids. Trimming left V 0 bases short and J 6 bases short, with 7 bases between. The CDR3 DNA reads TGCGCCAGCAGCCAAGATCGGTCCGATACGCAGTATTTT. Its protein product is CASSQDRSDTQYF.

The gene calls are TRBV5-8 and TRBJ1-4; 9 bases are a match to TRBD1. V lost 3 bases and J lost 7; bases outside the gene matches: 7. The germline V gene has CDR1 SGHTS and CDR2 YDEGEE. This CDR3 has 15 residues. CDR3 loop: CASSSGTGFGEKLFF. CDR3 sequence (DNA): TGTGCCAGCAGCTCCGGGACAGGGTTTGGTGAAAAACTGTTTTTT. The full variable domain, rest sourced from reference TRBV5-8 and TRBJ1-4, is EAGVTQSPTHLIKTRGQQATLRCSPISGHTSVYWYQQALGLGLQFLLWYDEGEERNRGNFPPRFSGRQFPNYSSELNVNALELEDSALYLCASSSGTGFGEKLFFGSGTQLSVL.